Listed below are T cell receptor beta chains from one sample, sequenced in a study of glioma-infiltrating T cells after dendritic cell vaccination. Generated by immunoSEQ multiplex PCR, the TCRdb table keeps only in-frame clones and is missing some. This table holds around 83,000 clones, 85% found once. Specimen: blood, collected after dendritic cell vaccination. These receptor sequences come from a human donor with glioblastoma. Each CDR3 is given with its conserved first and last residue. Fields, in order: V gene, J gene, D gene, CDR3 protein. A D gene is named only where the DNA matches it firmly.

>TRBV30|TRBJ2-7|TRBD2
CAWSVTSGTVEQYF
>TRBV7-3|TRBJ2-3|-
CASSLMPSASTDTQYF
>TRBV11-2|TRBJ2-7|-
CASSPYGGSTDEQYF
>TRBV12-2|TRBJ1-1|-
CASRLKGGQGVTEAFF
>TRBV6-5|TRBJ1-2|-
CASRFVGGNGYTF
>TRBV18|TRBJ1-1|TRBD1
CASSPRTGGDTEAFF
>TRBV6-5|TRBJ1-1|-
CASNGEGIGTEAFF
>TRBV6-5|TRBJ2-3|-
CASSYNRDMAGDTQYF
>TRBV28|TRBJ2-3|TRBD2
CASSTLAGTTDTQYF
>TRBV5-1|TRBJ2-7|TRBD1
CASSSGTAAYEQYF
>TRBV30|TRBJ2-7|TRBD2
CAWSVRSGSFYEQYF
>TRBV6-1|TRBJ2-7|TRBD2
CASSESESGGAYEQYF
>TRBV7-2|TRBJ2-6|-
CASSRRFLADVSGANVLTF
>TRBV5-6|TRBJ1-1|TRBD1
CASSSFTPGQGPRAFF
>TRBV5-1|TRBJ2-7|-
CASRAAGGSYEQYF
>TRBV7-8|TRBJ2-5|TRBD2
CASSSGLAGYQETQYF
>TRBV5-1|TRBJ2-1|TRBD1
CASSPGQGTYNEQFF
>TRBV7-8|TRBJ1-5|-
CASSPVGEPSNQPQHF
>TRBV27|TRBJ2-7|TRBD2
CASSLAGATYEQYF
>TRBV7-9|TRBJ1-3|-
CASSYRTAHSGNTIYF
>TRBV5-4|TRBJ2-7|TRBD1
CASSFETGSYEQYF
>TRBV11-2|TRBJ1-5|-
CASSADRNNQPQHF
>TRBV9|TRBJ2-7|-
CASSARFAGEQYF
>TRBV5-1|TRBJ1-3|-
CASSPDRSSGNTIYF
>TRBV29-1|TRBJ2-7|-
CSVARFSGAYEQYF
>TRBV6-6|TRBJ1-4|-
CASSYFSGSNEKLFF
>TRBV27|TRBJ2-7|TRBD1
CASSWERTGLYYEQYF
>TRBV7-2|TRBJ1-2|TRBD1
CASSSRQGNYGYTF
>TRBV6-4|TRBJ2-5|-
CASSDSPGEYQETQYF
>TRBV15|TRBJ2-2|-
CATEDTMDTARELFF
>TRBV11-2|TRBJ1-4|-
CASSFQPRGEKLFF
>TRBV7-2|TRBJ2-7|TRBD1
CASSLGQAFYEQYF
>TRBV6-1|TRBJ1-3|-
CASRENYSGNTIYF
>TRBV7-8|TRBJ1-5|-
CASSLDVRRVGQPQHF
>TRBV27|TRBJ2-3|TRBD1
CASRDRGRLYTQYF
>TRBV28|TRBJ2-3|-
CASSDRASTDTQYF
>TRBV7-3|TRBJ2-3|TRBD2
CASSLKGRETSGTDTQYF
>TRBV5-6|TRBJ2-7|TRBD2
CASSVGPTGGEQYF
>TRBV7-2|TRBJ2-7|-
CASSLNSYEQYF
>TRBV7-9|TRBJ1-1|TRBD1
CASSLAKGQGNTEAFF
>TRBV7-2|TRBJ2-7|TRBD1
CASSKRGQGFYEQYF
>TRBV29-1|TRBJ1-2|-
CSVEQDYGYTF
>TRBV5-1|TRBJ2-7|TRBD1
CASSFQGASYEQYF
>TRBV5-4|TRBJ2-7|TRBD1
CASSQGTGTGVYEQYF
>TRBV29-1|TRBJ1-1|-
CSVETVNTEAFF
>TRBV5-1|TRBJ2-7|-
CASSLGLIYEQYF
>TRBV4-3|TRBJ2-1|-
CASSTHLQGNSYNEQFF
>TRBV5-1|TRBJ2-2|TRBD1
CASRTGQGVIGELFF
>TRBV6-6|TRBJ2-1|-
CASSSGTIGVQFF
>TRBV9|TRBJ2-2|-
CASSVQVEGQETGGELFF
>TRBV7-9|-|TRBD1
CASSLGTGGFNEQYF
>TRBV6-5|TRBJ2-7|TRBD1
CASSNPGQSSYEQYF